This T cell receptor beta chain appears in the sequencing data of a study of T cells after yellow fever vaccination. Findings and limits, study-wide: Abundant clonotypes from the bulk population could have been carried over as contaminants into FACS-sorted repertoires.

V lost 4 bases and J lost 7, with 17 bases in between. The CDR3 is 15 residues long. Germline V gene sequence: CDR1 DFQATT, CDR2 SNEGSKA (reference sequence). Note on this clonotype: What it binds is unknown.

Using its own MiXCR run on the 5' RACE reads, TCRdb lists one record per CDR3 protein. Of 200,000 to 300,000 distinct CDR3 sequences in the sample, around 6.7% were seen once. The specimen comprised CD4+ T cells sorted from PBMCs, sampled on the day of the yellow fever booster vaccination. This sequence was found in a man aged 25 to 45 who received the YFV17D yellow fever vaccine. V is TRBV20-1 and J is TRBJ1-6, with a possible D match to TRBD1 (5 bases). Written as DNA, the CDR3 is TGCAGTGCTAAGAAGGACGGGACCCAGAATTCACCCCTCCACTTT. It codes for CSAKKDGTQNSPLHF.